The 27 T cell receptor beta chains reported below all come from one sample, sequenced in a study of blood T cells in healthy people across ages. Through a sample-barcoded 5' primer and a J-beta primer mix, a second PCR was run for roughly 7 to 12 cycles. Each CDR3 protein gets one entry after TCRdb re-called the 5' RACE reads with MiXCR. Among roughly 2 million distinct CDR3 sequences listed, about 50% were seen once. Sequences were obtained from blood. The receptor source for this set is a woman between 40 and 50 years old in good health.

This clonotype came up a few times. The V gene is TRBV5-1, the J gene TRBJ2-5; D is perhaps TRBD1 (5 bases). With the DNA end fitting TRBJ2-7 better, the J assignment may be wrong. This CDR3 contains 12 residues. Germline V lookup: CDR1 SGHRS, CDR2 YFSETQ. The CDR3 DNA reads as TGCGCCAGCAGCGGGGCCCCTAACGAGCAGTACTTC. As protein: CASSGAPNEQYF.

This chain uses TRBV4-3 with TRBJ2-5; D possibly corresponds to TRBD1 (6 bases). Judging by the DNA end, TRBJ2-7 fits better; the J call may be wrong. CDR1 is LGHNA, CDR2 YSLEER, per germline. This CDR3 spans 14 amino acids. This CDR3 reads CASSRNSQGCEQYF. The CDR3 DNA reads TGCGCCAGCAGCCGCAACTCACAGGGCTGCGAGCAGTACTTC.

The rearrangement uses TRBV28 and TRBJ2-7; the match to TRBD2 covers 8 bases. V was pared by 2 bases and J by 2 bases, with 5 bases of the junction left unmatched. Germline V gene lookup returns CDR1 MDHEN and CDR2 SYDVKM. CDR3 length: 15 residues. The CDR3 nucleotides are TGTGCCAGCAGTTTAATGGCCGGGGGGGCCTACGAGCAGTACTTC. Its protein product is CASSLMAGGAYEQYF.

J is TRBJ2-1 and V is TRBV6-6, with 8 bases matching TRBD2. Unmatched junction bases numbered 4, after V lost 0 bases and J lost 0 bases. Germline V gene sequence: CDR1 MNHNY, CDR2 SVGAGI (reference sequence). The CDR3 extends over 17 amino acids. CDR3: CASSYSISGVSYNEQFF. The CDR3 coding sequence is TGTGCCAGCAGTTACTCGATTAGCGGGGTCTCCTACAATGAGCAGTTCTTC.

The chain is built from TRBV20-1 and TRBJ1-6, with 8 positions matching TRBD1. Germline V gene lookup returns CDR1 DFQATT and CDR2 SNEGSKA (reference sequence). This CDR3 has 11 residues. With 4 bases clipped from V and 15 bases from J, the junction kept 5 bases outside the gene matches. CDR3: CSANRGELLHF. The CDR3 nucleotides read TGCAGTGCTAACAGGGGGGAACTCCTCCACTTT.

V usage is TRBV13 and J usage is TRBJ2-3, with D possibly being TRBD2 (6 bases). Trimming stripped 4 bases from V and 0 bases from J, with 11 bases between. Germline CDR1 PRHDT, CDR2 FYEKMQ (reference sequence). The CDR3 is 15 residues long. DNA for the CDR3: TGTGCCAGCAGCTCGGGGGTCCCTAGCACAGATACGCAGTATTTT. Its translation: CASSSGVPSTDTQYF.

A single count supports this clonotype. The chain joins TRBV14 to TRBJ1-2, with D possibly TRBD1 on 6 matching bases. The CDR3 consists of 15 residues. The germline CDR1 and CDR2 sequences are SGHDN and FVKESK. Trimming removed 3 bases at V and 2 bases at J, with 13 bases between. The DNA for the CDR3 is TGTGCCAGCAGCCAGGGGACAACTGTAAACTATGGCTACACCTTC. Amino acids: CASSQGTTVNYGYTF.

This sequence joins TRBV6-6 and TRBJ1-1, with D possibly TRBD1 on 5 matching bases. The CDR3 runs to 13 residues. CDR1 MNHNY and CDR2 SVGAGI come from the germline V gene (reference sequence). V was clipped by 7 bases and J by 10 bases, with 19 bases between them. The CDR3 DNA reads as TGTGCCAGCACCACCCCCCACGGGGGGAGAGCTTTCTTT. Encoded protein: CASTTPHGGRAFF.

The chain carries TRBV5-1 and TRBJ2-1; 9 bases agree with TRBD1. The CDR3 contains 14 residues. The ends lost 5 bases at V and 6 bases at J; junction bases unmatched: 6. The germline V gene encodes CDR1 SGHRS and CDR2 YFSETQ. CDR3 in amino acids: CASRWDRATNEQFF. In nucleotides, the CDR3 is TGCGCCAGCAGATGGGACAGGGCGACCAATGAGCAGTTCTTC.

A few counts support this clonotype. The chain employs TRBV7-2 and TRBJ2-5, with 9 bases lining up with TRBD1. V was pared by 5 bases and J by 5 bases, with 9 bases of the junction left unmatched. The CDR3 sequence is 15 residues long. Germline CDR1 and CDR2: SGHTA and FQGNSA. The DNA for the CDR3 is TGTGCCAGCAGCCCAAACAGGGGGCGCGTCGAGACCCAGTACTTC. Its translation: CASSPNRGRVETQYF.

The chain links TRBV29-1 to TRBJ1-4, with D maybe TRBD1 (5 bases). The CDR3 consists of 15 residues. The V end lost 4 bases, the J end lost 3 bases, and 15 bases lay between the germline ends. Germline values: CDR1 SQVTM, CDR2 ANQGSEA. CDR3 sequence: CSVGRRGSANEKLFF. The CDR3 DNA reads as TGCAGCGTTGGAAGAAGGGGATCGGCTAATGAAAAACTGTTTTTT.

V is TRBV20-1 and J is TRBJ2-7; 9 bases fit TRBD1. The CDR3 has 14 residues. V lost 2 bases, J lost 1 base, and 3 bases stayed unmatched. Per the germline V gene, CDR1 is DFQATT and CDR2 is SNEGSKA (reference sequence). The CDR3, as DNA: TGCAGTGCTAGAATGGACAGGGGTTCCTACGAGCAGTACTTC. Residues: CSARMDRGSYEQYF.

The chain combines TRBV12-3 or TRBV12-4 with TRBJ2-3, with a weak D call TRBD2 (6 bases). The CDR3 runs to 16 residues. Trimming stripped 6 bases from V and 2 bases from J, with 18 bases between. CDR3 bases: TGTGCCAGCAGCCCCGACGAGGGACTCCACACAGATACGCAGTATTTT. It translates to CASSPDEGLHTDTQYF.

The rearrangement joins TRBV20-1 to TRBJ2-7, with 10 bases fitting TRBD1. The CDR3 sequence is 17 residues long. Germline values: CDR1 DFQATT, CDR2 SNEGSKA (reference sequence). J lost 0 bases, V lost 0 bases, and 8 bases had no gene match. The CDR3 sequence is CSARDLLGQGNSYEQYF. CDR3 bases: TGCAGTGCTAGAGATCTTTTGGGACAGGGGAACTCCTACGAGCAGTACTTC.

In nucleotides, the CDR3 is TGTGCCAGCAGCGCGTCCGATGATACGCAGTATTTT. Its translation: CASSASDDTQYF. This chain connects TRBV9 to TRBJ2-3; D is unresolved. This CDR3 is built from 12 residues. V was trimmed by 3 bases and J by 6 bases, leaving 8 bases between them. Germline V gene lookup returns CDR1 SGDLS and CDR2 YYNGEE.

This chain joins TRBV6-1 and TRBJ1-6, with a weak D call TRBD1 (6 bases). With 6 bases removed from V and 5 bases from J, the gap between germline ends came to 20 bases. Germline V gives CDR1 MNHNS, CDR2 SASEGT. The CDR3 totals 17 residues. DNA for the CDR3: TGTGCCAGCAGGAGGAGAATTCAGGGGTTGGATAATTCACCCCTCCACTTT. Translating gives CASRRRIQGLDNSPLHF.

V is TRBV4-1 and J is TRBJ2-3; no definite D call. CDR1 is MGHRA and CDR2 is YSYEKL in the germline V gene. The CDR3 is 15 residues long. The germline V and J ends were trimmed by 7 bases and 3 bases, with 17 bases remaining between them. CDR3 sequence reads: CASNGHSGFTDTQYF. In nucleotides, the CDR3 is TGCGCCAGCAACGGCCACTCAGGATTTACAGATACGCAGTATTTT.

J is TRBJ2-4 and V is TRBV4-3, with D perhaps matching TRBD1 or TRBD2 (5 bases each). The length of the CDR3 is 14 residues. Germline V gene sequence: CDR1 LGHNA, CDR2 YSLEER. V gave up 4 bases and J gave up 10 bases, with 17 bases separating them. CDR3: CASSRPEGNGIQYF. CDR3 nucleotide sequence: TGCGCCAGCAGCCGCCCTGAGGGGAACGGGATTCAGTACTTC.

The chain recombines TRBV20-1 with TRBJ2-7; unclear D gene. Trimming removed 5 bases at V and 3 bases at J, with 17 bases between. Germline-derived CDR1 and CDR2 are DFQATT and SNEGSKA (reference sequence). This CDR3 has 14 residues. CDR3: CSAFSTAAGYEQYF. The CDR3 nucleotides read TGCAGTGCTTTTTCAACGGCCGCTGGCTACGAGCAGTACTTC.

The CDR3 reads CASSMTGTSYNEQFF. Written as DNA, the CDR3 is TGTGCCAGCAGTATGACCGGTACCTCCTACAATGAGCAGTTCTTC. The chain couples TRBV28 to TRBJ2-1; no clear D gene. Trimming pared 5 bases from V and 0 bases from J, leaving 11 bases between. Germline V gives CDR1 MDHEN, CDR2 SYDVKM. The CDR3 runs 15 residues.

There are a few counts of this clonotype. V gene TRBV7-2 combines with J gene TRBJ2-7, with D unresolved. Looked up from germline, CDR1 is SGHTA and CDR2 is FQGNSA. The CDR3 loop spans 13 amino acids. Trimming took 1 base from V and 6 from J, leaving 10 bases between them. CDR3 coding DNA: TGTGCCAGCAGCTTAGTATTGCGTTCCGAGCAGTACTTC. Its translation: CASSLVLRSEQYF.

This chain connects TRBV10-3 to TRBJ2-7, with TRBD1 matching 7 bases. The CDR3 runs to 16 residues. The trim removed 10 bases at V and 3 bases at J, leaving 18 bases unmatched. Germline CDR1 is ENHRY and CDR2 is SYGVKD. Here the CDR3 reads CANRRQGSVRHYEQYF. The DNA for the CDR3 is TGTGCCAACCGTAGACAGGGATCGGTGAGACACTACGAGCAGTACTTC.

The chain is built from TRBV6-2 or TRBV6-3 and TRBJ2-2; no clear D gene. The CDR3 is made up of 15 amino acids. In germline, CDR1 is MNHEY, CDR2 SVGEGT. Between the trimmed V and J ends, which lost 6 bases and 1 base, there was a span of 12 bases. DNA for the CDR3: TGTGCCAGCAGGGTGCTCGGTGAGAACACCGGGGAGCTGTTTTTT. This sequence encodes CASRVLGENTGELFF.

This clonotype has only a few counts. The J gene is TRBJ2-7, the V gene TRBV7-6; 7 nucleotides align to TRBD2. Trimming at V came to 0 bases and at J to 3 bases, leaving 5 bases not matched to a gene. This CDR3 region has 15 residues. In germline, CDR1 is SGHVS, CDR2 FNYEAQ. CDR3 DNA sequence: TGTGCCAGCAGCTTAGCGATGGGGGGGGACTACGAGCAGTACTTC. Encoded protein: CASSLAMGGDYEQYF. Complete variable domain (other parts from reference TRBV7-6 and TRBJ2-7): GAGVSQSPRYKVTKRGQDVALRCDPISGHVSLYWYRQALGQGPEFLTYFNYEAQQDKSGLPNDRFSAERPEGSISTLTIQRTEQRDSAMYRCASSLAMGGDYEQYFGPGTRLTVT.

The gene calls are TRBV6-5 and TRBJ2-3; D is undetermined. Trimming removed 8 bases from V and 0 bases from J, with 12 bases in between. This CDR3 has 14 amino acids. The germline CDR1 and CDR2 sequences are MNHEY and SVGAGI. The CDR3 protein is CASRLVSSTDTQYF. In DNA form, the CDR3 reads TGTGCCAGCCGTTTGGTTTCTAGCACAGATACGCAGTATTTT.

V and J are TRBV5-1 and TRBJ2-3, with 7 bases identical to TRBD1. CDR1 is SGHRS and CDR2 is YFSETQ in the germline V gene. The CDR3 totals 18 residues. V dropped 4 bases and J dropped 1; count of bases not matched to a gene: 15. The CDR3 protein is CASSPQPPTGAGTDTQYF. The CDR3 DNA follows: TGCGCCAGCAGCCCGCAACCGCCAACAGGGGCTGGCACAGATACGCAGTATTTT.

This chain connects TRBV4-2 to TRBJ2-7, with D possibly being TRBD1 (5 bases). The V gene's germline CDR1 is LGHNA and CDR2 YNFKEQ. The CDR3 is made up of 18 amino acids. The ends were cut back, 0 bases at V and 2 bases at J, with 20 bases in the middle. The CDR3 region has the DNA TGTGCCAGCAGCCAAGACATTTGGGCAGGGTTTTTCACCTACGAGCAGTACTTC. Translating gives CASSQDIWAGFFTYEQYF.